The clone carrying this TCR beta chain was seen a few times. Its cognate antigen is unknown. The data stem from a study of identical twins. TCRdb analysed the 5' RACE reads with MiXCR anew, one entry per CDR3 protein. The table lists 250,000 or so distinct CDR3 sequences, around 6.6% of them singletons, with more than 3% in the top ten. The study, taken as a whole, reports: Possibly, invariant MAIT and iNKT cells partly confounded zero-insertion analyses. Models, which agreed with sharing between unrelated individuals, nonetheless underestimated the out-of-frame TCR alpha sharing seen in monozygotic twins.

Per the germline V gene, CDR1 is MNHEY and CDR2 is SVGAGI. Trimming removed 2 bases from V and 4 bases from J, with 18 bases in between. This CDR3 has 17 residues. These same records also appear under a second study, on yellow fever vaccine responses in identical twins.

V is TRBV6-5 and J is TRBJ1-3; D possibly corresponds to TRBD1 (6 bases). What was sequenced was memory (CD45RO+) T cells sorted from blood. This clonotype was obtained from a woman aged 18 to 35 in good health. The CDR3 sequence: CASSYLSQGLAGNTIYF. The CDR3 DNA reads TGTGCCAGCAGTTACCTTTCGCAGGGGCTGGCCGGAAACACCATATATTTT.